The 14 T cell receptor beta chains in this list originate from one sample, sequenced in a study of T-cell reconstitution after alpha-beta-depleted transplantation in children. The TCRbeta library incorporated unique molecular identifiers. MiXCR was run by TCRdb on the PCR reads, yielding one entry per CDR3 protein. The data show about 540,000 distinct CDR3 sequences, approximately 16% seen once. This specimen consisted of PBMCs from the stem cell graft donor, obtained from the stem cell graft. These receptors originate from a human donor who donated a stem cell graft to a child with acute lymphoblastic leukemia.

The genes are TRBV20-1 and TRBJ2-3; D could derive from TRBD1 or TRBD2 (5 bases each). Germline CDR1 reads DFQATT; CDR2 reads SNEGSKA (reference sequence). CDR3 length: 15 amino acids. Deletions cut 0 bases from V and 3 bases from J, with 13 bases between. This CDR3 reads CSARDGGSITDTQYF. CDR3 DNA sequence: TGCAGTGCTAGAGATGGGGGATCGATAACAGATACGCAGTATTTT.

The chain recombines TRBV27 with TRBJ2-5, with 7 nucleotides matching TRBD1. Germline V CDR1 and CDR2: MNHEY, SMNVEV (reference sequence). V lost 4 bases, J lost 10 bases, and 3 bases stayed unmatched. This CDR3 spans 11 amino acids. CDR3 sequence: CASSSRDSQYF. DNA of the CDR3: TGTGCCAGCAGTTCCCGGGACAGCCAGTACTTC.

This chain joins TRBV29-1 and TRBJ2-7; 11 bases agree with TRBD2. Germline V gene sequence: CDR1 SQVTM, CDR2 ANQGSEA. The CDR3 runs to 14 residues. Unmatched junction bases numbered 5, after V lost 1 base and J lost 6 bases. CDR3 protein: CSVEGLAGRLEQYF. CDR3 sequence (DNA): TGCAGCGTTGAAGGACTAGCGGGAAGGCTCGAGCAGTACTTC.

This clonotype showed up many times. The chain joins TRBV27 to TRBJ2-3, with D perhaps assigned TRBD1 or TRBD2 (6 bases each). CDR1 MNHEY and CDR2 SMNVEV come from the germline V gene (reference sequence). The CDR3 extends over 16 amino acids. V gave up 7 bases and J gave up 2 bases, with 19 bases separating them. The DNA of the CDR3 is TGTGCCAGCATTCGCCGGAGGGGGATGGCCACAGATACGCAGTATTTT. It codes for CASIRRRGMATDTQYF.

V gene TRBV6-1 combines with J gene TRBJ2-3, with 12 bases identical to TRBD2. There are 20 residues in the CDR3. Trimming removed 2 bases from V and 3 bases from J; junction bases left unmatched: 15. CDR1 MNHNS and CDR2 SASEGT come from the germline V gene. The CDR3 nucleotides read TGTGCCAGCAGTGAACTGGCTAGCGGGAGGGCCCGGAAACGGACAGATACGCAGTATTTT. It encodes CASSELASGRARKRTDTQYF.

The chain is built from TRBV4-1 and TRBJ2-1; 7 bases line up with TRBD2. This CDR3 has 14 residues. CDR1 is MGHRA, CDR2 YSYEKL, per germline. Trimming at V came to 5 bases and at J to 7 bases, leaving 8 bases not matched to a gene. CDR3 in amino acids: CASSFKAGRNEQFF. DNA for the CDR3: TGCGCCAGCAGCTTTAAAGCGGGAAGGAATGAGCAGTTCTTC.

This chain uses TRBV7-9 with TRBJ1-2, with 7 positions matching TRBD1. Germline V gene lookup returns CDR1 SEHNR and CDR2 FQNEAQ (reference sequence). The CDR3 consists of 15 residues. Trimming removed 4 bases from V and 6 bases from J; junction bases left unmatched: 11. CDR3 in amino acids: CASSWGFQGGDGYTF. DNA for the CDR3: TGTGCCAGCAGCTGGGGCTTTCAAGGGGGCGATGGCTACACCTTC.

The gene calls are TRBV6-1 and TRBJ2-1, with no clear D. V was cut by 3 bases and J by 8 bases, with 2 bases left in between. Germline V gives CDR1 MNHNS, CDR2 SASEGT. The CDR3 is 10 amino acids. In DNA, the CDR3 is TGTGCCAGCAGTGAGTATGAGCAGTTCTTC. Its translation: CASSEYEQFF.

This sequence joins TRBV6-1 and TRBJ1-3; D not certain. The V and J ends lost 6 bases and 4 bases respectively, with 16 bases between them. This CDR3 comprises 15 residues. Looked up from germline, CDR1 is MNHNS and CDR2 is SASEGT. The CDR3 sequence: CASRPQGQSGNTIYF. For the CDR3, the DNA is TGTGCCAGCAGGCCTCAAGGGCAATCAGGAAACACCATATATTTT.

Only a few counts were recorded for this clonotype. The rearrangement uses TRBV7-6 and TRBJ2-1; 12 bases are shared with TRBD2. With 3 bases clipped from V and 6 bases from J, the junction kept 15 bases outside the gene matches. This CDR3 spans 19 amino acids. Germline V gene lookup returns CDR1 SGHVS and CDR2 FNYEAQ. The CDR3 is CASSLRLAGVSPRGNEQFF. The CDR3 nucleotides are TGTGCCAGCAGCTTGAGACTAGCGGGAGTTTCCCCCCGCGGCAATGAGCAGTTCTTC.

The chain is built from TRBV20-1 and TRBJ2-2; no clear D. This CDR3 contains 13 residues. V was trimmed by 3 bases and J by 6 bases, leaving 11 bases between them. Germline CDR1 DFQATT, CDR2 SNEGSKA (reference sequence). The CDR3 DNA follows: TGCAGTGCTAGTGAATGGGGATCCGGGGAGCTGTTTTTT. This codes for CSASEWGSGELFF.

The chain employs TRBV5-6 and TRBJ2-1, with 10 bases matching TRBD2. V trimming: 0 bases; J trimming: 8 bases; junction bases outside the gene matches: 11. The CDR3 totals 17 residues. Germline V gives CDR1 SGHDT, CDR2 YYEEEE. CDR3 sequence: CASSLGSLAGAMDEQFF. The CDR3 DNA sequence: TGTGCCAGCAGCTTGGGGTCTCTAGCGGGAGCTATGGATGAGCAGTTCTTC.

This clonotype was counted a few times. V gene TRBV10-3 combines with J gene TRBJ1-3, with D uncertain. The V end lost 11 bases, the J end lost 4 bases, and 21 bases lay between the germline ends. This CDR3 spans 15 amino acids. Per germline, CDR1 ENHRY and CDR2 SYGVKD. The CDR3 sequence is CASSRAGTPGNTIYF. CDR3 nucleotides: TGTGCCTCCTCAAGGGCGGGCACGCCCGGAAACACCATATATTTT.

The genes are TRBV5-8 and TRBJ2-5; 8 bases fit TRBD2. The CDR3 extends over 14 amino acids. Germline V gene data show CDR1 as SGHTS and CDR2 as YDEGEE. J gave up 5 bases and V 5 bases, and 8 bases lay outside the gene matches. CDR3 protein: CASRVAGGSETQYF. For the CDR3, the DNA is TGTGCCAGCAGAGTGGCGGGAGGTTCGGAGACCCAGTACTTC. The variable domain in full, with the rest retrieved from reference TRBV5-8 and TRBJ2-5, is EAGVTQSPTHLIKTRGQQATLRCSPISGHTSVYWYQQALGLGLQFLLWYDEGEERNRGNFPPRFSGRQFPNYSSELNVNALELEDSALYLCASRVAGGSETQYFGPGTRLLVL.